One and the same sample provided the 14 T cell receptor beta chains below, sequenced in a study of read filtering for tumor transcriptome and immune sequencing. Molecular barcoded adaptors covering alpha/delta and beta/gamma chains were used on approximately 400 ng RNA. TCRdb itself ran the reads through MiXCR, one entry per CDR3 protein. The sample yields tens of thousands of distinct CDR3 sequences, approximately 21% seen once. The sample consisted of a population of CD138-negative cells sorted from bone marrow. The origin of the receptors is a donor at least 40 years old with multiple myeloma.

This clonotype showed up just a few times. The CDR3 DNA reads as TGTGCCAGCAGCGTAGTCCAGGGAAGTCGAGAGACCCAGTACTTC. Amino acids: CASSVVQGSRETQYF. The chain recombines TRBV9 with TRBJ2-5; maybe TRBD1 (5 bases). Germline CDR1 is SGDLS and CDR2 is YYNGEE. V dropped 0 bases and J dropped 4 bases, with 13 bases sitting between them. This CDR3 has 15 residues.

The chain couples TRBV12-3 or TRBV12-4 to TRBJ1-4; 9 bases are a match to TRBD1. The J segment lost 12 bases and the V segment lost 4 bases, leaving 27 bases of the junction unmatched. The CDR3 consists of 20 residues. CDR3 loop: CASSSPLGGQGFDLWEELFF. For the CDR3, the DNA is TGTGCCAGCAGTTCCCCACTCGGTGGACAGGGGTTTGATCTCTGGGAAGAACTGTTTTTT.

This clonotype has at least ten counts. The V and J genes are TRBV20-1 and TRBJ2-7; 8 nucleotides agree with TRBD1. CDR3 length equals 14 residues. After removal of 5 bases from V and 3 bases from J, the junction contained 9 bases not matched to a gene. CDR1 DFQATT and CDR2 SNEGSKA come from the germline V gene (reference sequence). CDR3 loop: CSASTDRGGYEQYF. As DNA, the CDR3 is TGCAGTGCTTCGACCGACAGGGGTGGCTACGAGCAGTACTTC.

This sequence joins TRBV14 and TRBJ1-3; TRBD1 might be the D (6 bases). The CDR3 has 15 amino acids. Germline CDR1 and CDR2: SGHDN and FVKESK. V lost 1 base and J lost 2, with 9 bases in between. CDR3 sequence: CASSQGQATGNTIYF. CDR3 nucleotides: TGTGCCAGCAGCCAAGGACAGGCGACTGGAAACACCATATATTTT.

To note about this clonotype: A much larger clone lies a single base off, so this may be a read error. This chain uses TRBV3-1 with TRBJ2-2; D gene uncertain. The CDR3 sequence is 13 residues long. The germline gives CDR1 LGHDT, CDR2 YNNKEL (reference sequence). CDR3: CANSQGVTGELFF. The CDR3 DNA sequence: TGTGCCAACAGCCAAGGCGTAACCGGGGAGCTGTTTTTT.

On this clonotype itself: With a much larger clone just one base away, this may be a read error. This chain uses TRBV3-1 with TRBJ2-1, with D perhaps TRBD2 (6 bases). Per the germline V gene, CDR1 is LGHDT and CDR2 is YNNKEL (reference sequence). Trimming removed 4 bases at V and 4 bases at J, with 14 bases between. This CDR3 has 15 amino acids. CDR3 protein: CASSPTRDGYNEQFF. For the CDR3, the DNA is TGTGCCAGCAGCCCGACGCGGGACGGTTACAATGAGCAGTTCTTC.

This clonotype was seen once. The chain couples TRBV6-5 to TRBJ2-3, with D hard to call. With 6 bases removed from V and 5 bases from J, the gap between germline ends came to 12 bases. The CDR3 spans 13 residues. Germline CDR1 reads MNHEY; CDR2 reads SVGAGI. CDR3 nucleotide sequence: TGTGCCAGCAGCTACCGACTCAGAGATACGCAGTATTTT. Translated, it gives CASSYRLRDTQYF.

This clonotype has ten or more counts. This chain links TRBV7-9 with TRBJ1-1; unclear D gene. The V gene lost 2 bases and the J gene lost 5 bases, with 6 bases spanning the gap. Looked up from germline, CDR1 is SEHNR and CDR2 is FQNEAQ (reference sequence). The CDR3 extends over 12 amino acids. CDR3 in DNA: TGTGCCAGCAGCTTAAGTAGGACTGAAGCTTTCTTT. Translated, it gives CASSLSRTEAFF.

The sample holds many counts of this clonotype. The chain recombines TRBV3-1 with TRBJ2-7; D ambiguous. The ends were cut back, 1 base at V and 5 bases at J, with 6 bases in the middle. Germline CDR1 LGHDT, CDR2 YNNKEL (reference sequence). This CDR3 comprises 12 residues. For the CDR3, the DNA is TGTGCCAGCAGCCAAGTCGCCCACGAGCAGTACTTC. It is translated as CASSQVAHEQYF.

This clonotype was observed at least ten times. The chain uses TRBV7-9 and TRBJ2-7; tentatively, D is TRBD1 (6 bases). V was cut by 5 bases and J by 3 bases, with 14 bases left in between. Germline-derived CDR1 and CDR2 are SEHNR and FQNEAQ (reference sequence). CDR3 length equals 14 residues. CDR3 nucleotides: TGTGCCAGCAGCATGACAGGAGAGAACTACGAGCAGTACTTC. Its translation: CASSMTGENYEQYF.

Ten or more counts support this clonotype. The chain couples TRBV28 to TRBJ2-2; D may be TRBD2 (5 bases). Germline V gene data show CDR1 as MDHEN and CDR2 as SYDVKM. This CDR3 is built from 14 residues. The V gene lost 10 bases and the J gene lost 5 bases, with 17 bases spanning the gap. Here the CDR3 reads CATLDRAITGELFF. DNA of the CDR3: TGTGCCACACTAGACCGGGCCATAACCGGGGAGCTGTTTTTT.

This clonotype was seen repeatedly, ten times or more. The chain employs TRBV6-1 and TRBJ2-1, with D unclear. Trimming stripped 2 bases from V and 7 bases from J, with 15 bases between. The CDR3 runs to 15 residues. CDR1 and CDR2 from the germline V gene are MNHNS and SASEGT. The CDR3 loop reads CASSEHTPGRNEQFF. CDR3 nucleotides: TGTGCCAGCAGTGAACACACCCCCGGCCGGAATGAGCAGTTCTTC.

Notes on this clonotype: A much larger clone differs from this one at a single base, so this may be a read error. The genes are TRBV7-2 and TRBJ1-1; no clear D gene. The CDR3 is made up of 15 amino acids. Germline CDR1 SGHTA, CDR2 FQGNSA. Trimming took 5 bases from V and 0 from J, leaving 13 bases between them. CDR3 amino acids: CASSPQIFMNTEAFF. CDR3 nucleotide sequence: TGTGCCAGCAGCCCACAGATCTTCATGAACACTGAAGCTTTCTTT.

This clonotype has a count of ten or more. V gene TRBV20-1 combines with J gene TRBJ2-7, with D uncertain. The germline V and J ends were trimmed by 5 bases and 2 bases, with 13 bases remaining between them. CDR3 length equals 13 residues. Germline CDR1 and CDR2: DFQATT and SNEGSKA (reference sequence). The CDR3 nucleotides are TGCAGTGCTCCCCTTGACAATACCTACGAGCAGTACTTC. As protein: CSAPLDNTYEQYF.